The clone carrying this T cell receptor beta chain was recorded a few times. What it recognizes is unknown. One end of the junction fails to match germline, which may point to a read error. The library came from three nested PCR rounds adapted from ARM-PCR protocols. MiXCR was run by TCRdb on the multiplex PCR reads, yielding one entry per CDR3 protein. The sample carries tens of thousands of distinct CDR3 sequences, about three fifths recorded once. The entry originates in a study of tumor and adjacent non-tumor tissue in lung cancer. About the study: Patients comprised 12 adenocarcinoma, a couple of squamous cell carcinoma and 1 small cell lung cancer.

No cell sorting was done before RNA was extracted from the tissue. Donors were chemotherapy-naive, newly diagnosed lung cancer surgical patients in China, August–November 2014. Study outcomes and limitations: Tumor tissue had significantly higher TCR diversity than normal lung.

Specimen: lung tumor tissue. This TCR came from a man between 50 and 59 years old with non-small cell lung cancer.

The CDR3 is CAGSSGLAGGLETQYF. CDR3 coding DNA: TGTGCCGGCAGCTCTGGACTAGCGGGGGGACTTGAGACCCAGTACTTC. This chain connects TRBV11-2 to TRBJ2-5; 14 bases are a match to TRBD2. The length of the CDR3 is 16 residues. Germline assignment: CDR1 SGHAT and CDR2 FQNNGV. Variable domain in full (rest from reference TRBV11-2 and TRBJ2-5): EAGVAQSPRYKIIEKRQSVAFWCNPISGHATLYWYQQILGQGPKLLIQFQNNGVVDDSQLPKDRFSAERLKGVDSTLKIQPAKLEDSAVYLCAGSSGLAGGLETQYFGPGTRLLVL.